Below, one T cell receptor beta chain is given with its context. The antigen remains undetermined. Primers: 60 Vbeta forward and 13 Jbeta reverse. The table came from immunoSEQ multiplex PCR; TCRdb's copy has only in-frame clones and leaves some out. This table holds over 35,000 clones, 77% found once. This entry belongs to a study of cytomegalovirus exposure and HLA in healthy donors. The overall study: Earlier work reported 90 million to 120 million unique TCR beta sequences from 170 million or so T cells. Study results and limitations: High specificity and sensitivity for cytomegalovirus status were reported for the classifier.

CDR1 LGHNA and CDR2 YNFKEQ come from the germline V gene. V lost 0 bases and J lost 0; bases outside the gene matches: 10. CDR3 length: 19 amino acids. Sequencing input: PBMCs. This TCR was sampled from a man aged 25-45 years in good health and CMV-seronegative. The chain combines TRBV4-2 with TRBJ2-3, with 9 bases matching TRBD2. CDR3 sequence (DNA): TGTGCCAGCAGCCAAGATCTGGCGGGAGGGCGCCCTAGCACAGATACGCAGTATTTT. Translation: CASSQDLAGGRPSTDTQYF.